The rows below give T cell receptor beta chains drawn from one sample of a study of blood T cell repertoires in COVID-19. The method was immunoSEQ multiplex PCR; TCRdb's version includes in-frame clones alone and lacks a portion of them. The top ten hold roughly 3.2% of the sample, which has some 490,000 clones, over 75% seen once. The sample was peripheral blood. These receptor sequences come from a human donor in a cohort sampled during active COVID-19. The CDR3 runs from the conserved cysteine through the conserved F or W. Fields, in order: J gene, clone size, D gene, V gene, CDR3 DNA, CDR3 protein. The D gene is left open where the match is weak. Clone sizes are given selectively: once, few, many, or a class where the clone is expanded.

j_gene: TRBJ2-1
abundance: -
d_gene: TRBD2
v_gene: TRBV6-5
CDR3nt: TGTGCCAGCAGTTACTCCTGGACTAGCGGCAATGAGCAGTTCTTC
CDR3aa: CASSYSWTSGNEQFF

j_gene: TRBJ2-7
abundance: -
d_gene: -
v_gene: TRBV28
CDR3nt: TGTGCCAGCAGTCAGGGGATCCACGAGCAGTACTTC
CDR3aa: CASSQGIHEQYF

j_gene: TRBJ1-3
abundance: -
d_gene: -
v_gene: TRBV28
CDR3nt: TGTGCCAGCAGTTTTTCCGGGATGGGAAACACCATATATTTT
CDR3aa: CASSFSGMGNTIYF

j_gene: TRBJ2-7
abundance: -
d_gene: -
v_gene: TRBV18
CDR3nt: TGTGCCAGCTCATTAGCGGACAGGAAGGACTACGAGCAGTACTTC
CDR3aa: CASSLADRKDYEQYF

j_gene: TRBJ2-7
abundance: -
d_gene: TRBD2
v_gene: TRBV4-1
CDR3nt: TGCGCCAGCAGCCTCAGTAAGACTAGCGGCTACGAGCAGTACTTC
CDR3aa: CASSLSKTSGYEQYF

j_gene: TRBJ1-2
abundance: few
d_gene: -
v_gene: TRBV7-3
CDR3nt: TGTGCCAGCAGCCCCGGTGGAGGGACGAACTATGGCTACACCTTC
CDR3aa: CASSPGGGTNYGYTF

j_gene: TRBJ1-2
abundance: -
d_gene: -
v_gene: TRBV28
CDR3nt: TGTGCCAGCAGTACAGGGATCCATGGCTACACCTTC
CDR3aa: CASSTGIHGYTF

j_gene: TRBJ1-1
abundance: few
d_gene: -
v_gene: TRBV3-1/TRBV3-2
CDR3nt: TGTGCCAGCAGCCAAGTGGGAGACACTGAAGCTTTCTTT
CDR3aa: CASSQVGDTEAFF

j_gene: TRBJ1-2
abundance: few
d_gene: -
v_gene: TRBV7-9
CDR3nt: TGTGCCAGCAGCCCAATCCAACAGGGAAACTACACCTTC
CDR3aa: CASSPIQQGNYTF

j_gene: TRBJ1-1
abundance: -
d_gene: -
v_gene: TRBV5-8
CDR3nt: TGTGCCAGCAGCTTGGTTAAGAACACTGAAGCTTTCTTT
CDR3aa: CASSLVKNTEAFF

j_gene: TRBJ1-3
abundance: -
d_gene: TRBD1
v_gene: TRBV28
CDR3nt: TGTGCCAGCAGTTTCCAGGGGGCGACTGGAAACACCATATATTTT
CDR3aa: CASSFQGATGNTIYF

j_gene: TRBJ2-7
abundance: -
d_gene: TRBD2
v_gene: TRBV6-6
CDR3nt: TGTGCCAGCAGTGTTCCTACTAGCGGATACTCCTACGAGCAGTACTTC
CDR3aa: CASSVPTSGYSYEQYF

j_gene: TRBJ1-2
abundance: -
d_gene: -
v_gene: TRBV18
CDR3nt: TGTGCCAGCTCTGGACATGATGGCTACACCTTC
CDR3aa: CASSGHDGYTF

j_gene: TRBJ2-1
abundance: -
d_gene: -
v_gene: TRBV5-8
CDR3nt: TGTGCCAGCAGCCTCCTGCTGGCCTGGGACATACGCTCCTACAATGAGCAGTTCTTC
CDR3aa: CASSLLLAWDIRSYNEQFF

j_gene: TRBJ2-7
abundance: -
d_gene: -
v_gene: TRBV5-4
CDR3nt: TGTGCCAGCAGCTTGGGGGGCTCAAGCCCCTACGAGCAGTACTTC
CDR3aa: CASSLGGSSPYEQYF

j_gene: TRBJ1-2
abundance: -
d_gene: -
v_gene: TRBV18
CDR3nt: TGTGCCAGCTCACCTGCGGACAGAGGCTATGGCTACACCTTC
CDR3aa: CASSPADRGYGYTF

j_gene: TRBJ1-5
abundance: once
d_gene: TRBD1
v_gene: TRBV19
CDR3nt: TGTGCCAGTAGTATAGATCTGAGGAACAGGGGACGAAGCAGCAATCAGCCCCAGCATTTT
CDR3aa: CASSIDLRNRGRSSNQPQHF

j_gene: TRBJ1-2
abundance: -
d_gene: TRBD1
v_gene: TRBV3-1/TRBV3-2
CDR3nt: TGTGCCAGCAGCCATCAGGACAGGAGAAGTGGCTACACCTTC
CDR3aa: CASSHQDRRSGYTF

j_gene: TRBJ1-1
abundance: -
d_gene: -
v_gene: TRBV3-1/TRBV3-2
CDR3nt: TGTGCCAGCAGGTTACAGGGTACTAACACTGAAGCTTTCTTT
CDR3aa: CASRLQGTNTEAFF

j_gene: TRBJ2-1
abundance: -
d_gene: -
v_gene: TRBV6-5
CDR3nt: TGTGCCAGCAGTTCGCGGAGAATATACAATGAGCAGTTCTTC
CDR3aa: CASSSRRIYNEQFF

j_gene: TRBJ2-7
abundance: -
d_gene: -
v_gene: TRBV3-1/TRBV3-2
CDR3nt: TGTGCCAGCAGCCAAGGAGACACCCGCTACGAGCAGTACTTC
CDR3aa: CASSQGDTRYEQYF

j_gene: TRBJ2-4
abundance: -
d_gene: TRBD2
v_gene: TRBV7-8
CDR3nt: TGTGCCAGCAGCCCCGAGGGGACTAGCGGACTCTTAGCCAAAAACATTCAGTACTTC
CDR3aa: CASSPEGTSGLLAKNIQYF

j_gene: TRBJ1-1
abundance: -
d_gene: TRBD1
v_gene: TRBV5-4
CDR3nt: TGTGCCAGCAGCACCTGGACAGGGGTATTTACTGAAGCTTTCTTT
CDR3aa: CASSTWTGVFTEAFF

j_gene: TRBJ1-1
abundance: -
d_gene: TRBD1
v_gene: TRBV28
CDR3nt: TGTGCCAGCAGCATACAGGGGGCCACTGAAGCTTTCTTT
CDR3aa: CASSIQGATEAFF

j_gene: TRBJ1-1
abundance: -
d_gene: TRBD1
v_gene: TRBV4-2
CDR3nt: TGTGCCAGCAGCCTAGTGACAGGGGTTAGGACTGAAGCTTTCTTT
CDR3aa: CASSLVTGVRTEAFF

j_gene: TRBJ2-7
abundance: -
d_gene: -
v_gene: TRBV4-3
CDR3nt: TGCGCCAGCAGCCAACAACAGGTAGCCTCCTACGAGCAGTACTTC
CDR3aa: CASSQQQVASYEQYF

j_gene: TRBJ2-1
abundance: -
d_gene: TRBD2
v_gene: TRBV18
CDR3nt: TGTGCCAGCTCACCATCCAGCGGGAGAGAAGGTGAGCAGTTCTTC
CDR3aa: CASSPSSGREGEQFF

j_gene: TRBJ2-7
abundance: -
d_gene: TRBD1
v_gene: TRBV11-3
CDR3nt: TGTGCCAGCAGCGCGGAGACAGGGGGGCACGAGCAGTACTTC
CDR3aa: CASSAETGGHEQYF

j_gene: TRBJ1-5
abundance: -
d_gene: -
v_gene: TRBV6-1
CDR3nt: TGTGCCAGCAGTGAGACAGTAACAAGCAATCAGCCCCAGCATTTT
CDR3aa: CASSETVTSNQPQHF

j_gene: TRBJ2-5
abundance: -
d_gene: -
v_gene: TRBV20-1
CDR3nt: TGCAGTGCTTCTCTGCAAGAGACCCAGTACTTC
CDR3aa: CSASLQETQYF